The source of this T cell receptor beta chain is a study of control samples from healthy donors and cancer patients (dated by TCRdb to about 2020). The library was built by means of the immunoSEQ multiplex PCR assay. As stored in TCRdb, this immuneACCESS dataset retains in-frame rearrangements with V and J assigned. A fraction of the clones does not appear; measured against another copy, unresolved V genes explain less than half of the discrepancy, and the remainder lacks a known reason. The sample yields approximately 150,000 clones; about 90% were counted once. In total, the top ten clones hold around 2% of the sample. CDR1 and CDR2 were assigned from the germline V gene as SGHRS and YFSETQ. The CDR3 sequence holds 13 residues, the cysteine and phenylalanine included. Only the CDR3 part of the read is kept: 39 bases, read in frame from the first base. Relative to germline, V is 2 bases shorter and J is 3 bases shorter, with 8 bases between their ends.

This clone appeared once. The target of this receptor is not known. Per-nucleotide qualities are absent, and no much larger clonotype sits a single base away. The TCR was taken from a middle-aged woman in good health. The sequencing input was blood. The chain joins TRBV5-1 to TRBJ1-1; a weak D assignment points to TRBD1 (5 bases agree). The nucleotide sequence is TGCGCCAGCAGCTTTTGGGGGGACACTGAAGCTTTCTTT. This sequence encodes CASSFWGDTEAFF.